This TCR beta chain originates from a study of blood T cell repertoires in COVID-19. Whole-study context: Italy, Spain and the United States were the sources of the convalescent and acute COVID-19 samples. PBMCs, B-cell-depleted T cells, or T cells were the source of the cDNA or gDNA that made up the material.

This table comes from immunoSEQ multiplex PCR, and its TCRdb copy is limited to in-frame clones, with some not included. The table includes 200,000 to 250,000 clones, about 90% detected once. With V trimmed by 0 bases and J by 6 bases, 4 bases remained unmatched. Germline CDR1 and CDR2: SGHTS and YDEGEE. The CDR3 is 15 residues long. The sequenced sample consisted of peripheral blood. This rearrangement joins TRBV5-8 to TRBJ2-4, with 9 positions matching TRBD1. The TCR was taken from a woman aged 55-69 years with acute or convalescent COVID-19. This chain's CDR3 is CASSLGQGVANIQYF. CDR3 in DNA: TGTGCCAGCAGCTTGGGACAGGGGGTAGCAAACATTCAGTACTTC.